A single sample gave rise to the 27 T cell receptor beta chains below, sequenced in a study of cytomegalovirus exposure and HLA in healthy donors. Both 60 Vbeta primers and 13 Jbeta primers went into the PCR. Assay used: immunoSEQ multiplex PCR; TCRdb lists only in-frame clones, some missing. The sample lists 85,000 to 110,000 clones, 76% occurring once. The sample taken for sequencing was PBMCs. These receptors all come from a woman aged 18-29 years in good health and CMV-seropositive.

CDR3 in DNA: TGTGCCAGCAGCTCCCGACAGGGGTCTAATGAAAAACTGTTTTTT. Translated, it gives CASSSRQGSNEKLFF. The V gene is TRBV7-8, the J gene TRBJ1-4; 8 bases match TRBD1. The germline CDR1 and CDR2 sequences are SGHVS and FQNEAQ. The CDR3 extends over 15 amino acids. V lost 4 bases and J lost 3; bases outside the gene matches: 4.

This clone was picked up a small number of times. The CDR3 spells CASSPLATGWAYGYTF. The CDR3 region has the DNA TGTGCCAGCAGCCCCCTGGCGACAGGGTGGGCCTATGGCTACACCTTC. This chain joins TRBV7-2 and TRBJ1-2, with TRBD1 identical over 7 bases. Germline assignment: CDR1 SGHTA and CDR2 FQGNSA. V lost 5 bases, J lost 4 bases, and 13 bases stayed unmatched. The length of the CDR3 is 16 residues.

The chain is built from TRBV21-1 and TRBJ2-7; the table gives TRBD1 as D, unverified against the DNA. TRBV21-1 represents a pseudogene. CDR3 length: 17 amino acids. CDR3 protein: CASSKGVGRQAIYEQYF. As DNA, the CDR3 is TGTGCCAGCAGCAAAGGGGTGGGGAGACAGGCTATTTACGAGCAGTACTTC.

The chain joins TRBV19 to TRBJ2-1; 7 positions match TRBD2. The CDR3 totals 15 residues. V lost 4 bases, J lost 9 bases, and 12 bases stayed unmatched. CDR1 and CDR2 from the germline V gene are LNHDA and SQIVND (reference sequence). The CDR3 DNA sequence: TGTGCCAGTAGTACGCTTAGCAGCGGGGAGGGTGAGCAGTTCTTC. This codes for CASSTLSSGEGEQFF.

The V call is TRBV30, the J call TRBJ2-2, with D possibly TRBD2 on 6 matching bases. This CDR3 spans 14 amino acids. V lost 2 bases and J 3 bases, leaving 10 bases between the germline ends. CDR1 is GTSNPN, CDR2 SVGIG, per germline (reference sequence). For the CDR3, the DNA is TGTGCCTGGAGTTACGGGAGTCACACCGGGGAGCTGTTTTTT. This encodes CAWSYGSHTGELFF.

This chain connects TRBV19 to TRBJ2-4, with 15 bases fitting TRBD2. V lost 4 bases and J lost 7; bases outside the gene matches: 2. The CDR3 length is 15 residues. Germline-derived CDR1 and CDR2 are LNHDA and SQIVND (reference sequence). As DNA, the CDR3 is TGTGCCAGTAGTAACGGACTAGCGGGAGGGAACATTCAGTACTTC. Translation gives CASSNGLAGGNIQYF. The full variable domain, with the rest looked up from reference TRBV19 and TRBJ2-4, is DGGITQSPKYLFRKEGQNVTLSCEQNLNHDAMYWYRQDPGQGLRLIYYSQIVNDFQKGDIAEGYSVSREKKESFPLTVTSAQKNPTAFYLCASSNGLAGGNIQYFGAGTRLSVL.

The chain employs TRBV2 and TRBJ1-6; 7 nucleotides line up with TRBD1. The CDR3 length is 15 residues. V lost 6 bases, J lost 7 bases, and 9 bases stayed unmatched. Looked up from germline, CDR1 is SNHLY and CDR2 is FYNNEI. The CDR3 region is CASSGVGGGNSPLHF. For the CDR3, the DNA is TGTGCCAGCAGCGGAGTAGGGGGCGGCAATTCACCCCTCCACTTT.

V and J are TRBV7-9 and TRBJ1-2; 9 nucleotides match TRBD1. CDR3 size: 17 residues. CDR1 SEHNR and CDR2 FQNEAQ come from the germline V gene (reference sequence). V dropped 5 bases and J dropped 2; count of bases not matched to a gene: 12. CDR3 in amino acids: CASSHNEDRGYNYGYTF. CDR3 coding DNA: TGTGCCAGCAGCCACAACGAGGACAGGGGATACAACTATGGCTACACCTTC.

This clone was picked up one time. The V call is TRBV5-4, the J call TRBJ2-3, with 9 bases fitting TRBD2. V lost 0 bases, J lost 6 bases, and 8 bases stayed unmatched. CDR1 and CDR2 from the germline V gene are SGHNT and YYREEE (reference sequence). The CDR3 length is 16 residues. CDR3 amino acids: CASSLAGREGPDTQYF. CDR3 nucleotide sequence: TGTGCCAGCAGCTTGGCCGGGCGGGAGGGCCCGGATACGCAGTATTTT.

This chain joins TRBV7-2 and TRBJ2-1; the D is unclear. Germline V gene lookup returns CDR1 SGHTA and CDR2 FQGNSA. V dropped 2 bases and J dropped 9 bases, with 5 bases sitting between them. There are 11 residues in the CDR3. The CDR3 sequence: CASSLLVEQFF. Written as DNA, the CDR3 is TGTGCCAGCAGCTTACTAGTTGAGCAGTTCTTC.

The chain joins TRBV25-1 to TRBJ1-1; a possible D gene is TRBD1 (5 bases). Trimming cost V 2 bases and J 5 bases, with 9 bases left between them. The CDR3 is 13 amino acids. Germline values: CDR1 MGHDK, CDR2 SYGVNS. CDR3 coding DNA: TGTGCCAGCAGTGAACAGGGTTGGACTGAAGCTTTCTTT. It codes for CASSEQGWTEAFF.

This CDR3 reads CASSPPSAGNTGELFF. CDR3 bases: TGTGCCAGCAGTCCTCCTTCCGCGGGTAACACCGGGGAGCTGTTTTTT. The chain joins TRBV2 to TRBJ2-2; a possible D gene is TRBD2 (5 bases). The germline CDR1 and CDR2 sequences are SNHLY and FYNNEI. This CDR3 contains 16 residues. V shed 5 bases and J shed 2 bases, with 15 bases lying between them. Looking up the rest from reference TRBV2 and TRBJ2-2 gives the full variable domain: EPEVTQTPSHQVTQMGQEVILRCVPISNHLYFYWYRQILGQKVEFLVSFYNNEISEKSEIFDDQFSVERPDGSNFTLKIRSTKLEDSAMYFCASSPPSAGNTGELFFGEGSRLTVL.

This chain connects TRBV19 to TRBJ2-1; no clear D gene. The germline gives CDR1 LNHDA, CDR2 SQIVND (reference sequence). There are 15 residues in the CDR3. Between the trimmed V and J ends, which lost 9 bases and 4 bases, there was a span of 19 bases. As DNA, the CDR3 is TGTGCCAGCGACCGAGGAAGCTTCGGTTACAATGAGCAGTTCTTC. Translated, it gives CASDRGSFGYNEQFF. Variable domain in full (rest from reference TRBV19 and TRBJ2-1): DGGITQSPKYLFRKEGQNVTLSCEQNLNHDAMYWYRQDPGQGLRLIYYSQIVNDFQKGDIAEGYSVSREKKESFPLTVTSAQKNPTAFYLCASDRGSFGYNEQFFGPGTRLTVL.

The V gene is TRBV28, the J gene TRBJ1-5, with a weak D call TRBD1 (5 bases). The V gene lost 5 bases and the J gene lost 6 bases, with 17 bases spanning the gap. The CDR3 sequence is 15 residues long. Germline V CDR1 and CDR2: MDHEN, SYDVKM. The CDR3 DNA reads as TGTGCCAGCAGTCTACTCAGGGTAATAAGTCAGCCCCAGCATTTT. Translating gives CASSLLRVISQPQHF. Based on the CDR3 plus reference TRBV28 and TRBJ1-5, the full variable domain is DVKVTQSSRYLVKRTGEKVFLECVQDMDHENMFWYRQDPGLGLRLIYFSYDVKMKEKGDIPEGYSVSREKKERFSLILESASTNQTSMYLCASSLLRVISQPQHFGDGTRLSIL.

This chain uses TRBV6-1 with TRBJ1-1; D is unclear. CDR1 and CDR2 (germline): MNHNS, SASEGT. The CDR3 has 15 amino acids. The V gene lost 2 bases and the J gene lost 5 bases, with 15 bases spanning the gap. CDR3 amino acids: CASSETRGVGTEAFF. The CDR3 bases are TGTGCCAGCAGTGAAACCCGGGGTGTGGGGACTGAAGCTTTCTTT.

This chain uses TRBV5-1 with TRBJ2-5; 8 bases agree with TRBD1. V dropped 5 bases and J dropped 7; count of bases not matched to a gene: 16. CDR1 is SGHRS, CDR2 YFSETQ, per germline. This CDR3 is built from 16 residues. The CDR3 nucleotides read TGCGCCAGCAGAGGGGACGGGACAGGACCTAAGAGGACCCAGTACTTC. Protein: CASRGDGTGPKRTQYF.

The CDR3 DNA reads TGTGCCAGCAGCTTAGGACAAGACAATCAGCCCCAGCATTTT. It specifies CASSLGQDNQPQHF. The chain couples TRBV7-2 to TRBJ1-5, with D unclear. Trimming stripped 1 base from V and 3 bases from J, with 7 bases between. From germline, CDR1 is SGHTA and CDR2 FQGNSA. The CDR3 consists of 14 residues.

The chain is built from TRBV5-1 and TRBJ2-1; 8 nucleotides match TRBD2. V gave up 4 bases and J gave up 0 bases; unmatched junction bases: 9. This CDR3 contains 17 residues. CDR1 is SGHRS and CDR2 is YFSETQ in the germline V gene. The CDR3 sequence: CASSGGGTSTSYNEQFF. The CDR3 DNA sequence: TGCGCCAGCAGCGGCGGGGGGACATCCACCTCCTACAATGAGCAGTTCTTC.

The chain couples TRBV11-2 to TRBJ1-3, with D possibly matching TRBD1 (6 bases). The CDR3 loop spans 16 amino acids. The ends were cut back, 5 bases at V and 2 bases at J, with 16 bases in the middle. Per the germline V gene, CDR1 is SGHAT and CDR2 is FQNNGV. The CDR3 DNA is TGTGCCAGCAGCCACCGAGGGGGGGTTACTGGAAACACCATATATTTT. Its protein product is CASSHRGGVTGNTIYF.

The genes are TRBV2 and TRBJ2-1, with D perhaps matching TRBD1 (6 bases). The CDR3 consists of 12 residues. Per the germline V gene, CDR1 is SNHLY and CDR2 is FYNNEI. Trimming pared 9 bases from V and 5 bases from J, leaving 11 bases between. Written as DNA, the CDR3 is TGTGCCAGAAGGACAGCCGACAATGAGCAGTTCTTC. It codes for CARRTADNEQFF.

The table lists this clone with a few counts. The V and J genes are TRBV9 and TRBJ2-5; possible D gene TRBD2, 5 bases. This CDR3 is built from 15 residues. Trimming left V 0 bases short and J 0 bases short, with 9 bases between. Germline-derived CDR1 and CDR2 are SGDLS and YYNGEE. DNA for the CDR3: TGTGCCAGCAGCGTAGGTGGGAGAGACCAAGAGACCCAGTACTTC. Its translation is CASSVGGRDQETQYF.

The chain joins TRBV11-2 to TRBJ2-7; D possibly corresponds to TRBD1 (7 bases). Looked up from germline, CDR1 is SGHAT and CDR2 is FQNNGV. With 5 bases removed from V and 2 bases from J, the gap between germline ends came to 16 bases. The CDR3 consists of 15 residues. CDR3: CASSLDYRGPYEQYF. The DNA of the CDR3 is TGTGCCAGCAGCCTGGACTACAGGGGTCCCTACGAGCAGTACTTC. The full variable domain, in which reference TRBV11-2 and TRBJ2-7 provide the parts outside the CDR3, is EAGVAQSPRYKIIEKRQSVAFWCNPISGHATLYWYQQILGQGPKLLIQFQNNGVVDDSQLPKDRFSAERLKGVDSTLKIQPAKLEDSAVYLCASSLDYRGPYEQYFGPGTRLTVT.

V and J are TRBV7-3 and TRBJ2-7; the match to TRBD1 covers 8 bases. With 4 bases clipped from V and 2 bases from J, the junction kept 4 bases outside the gene matches. Germline assignment: CDR1 SGHTA and CDR2 FQGTGA. The CDR3 totals 14 residues. The CDR3 here is CASSSPGQAYEQYF. DNA for the CDR3: TGTGCCAGCAGCTCCCCGGGACAGGCCTACGAGCAGTACTTC.

CDR3 sequence reads: CASSLVRGAKNIQYF. For the CDR3, the DNA is TGTGCCAGCAGCTTAGTACGGGGTGCCAAAAACATTCAGTACTTC. This chain links TRBV11-2 with TRBJ2-4, with D possibly being TRBD2 (5 bases). The V gene's germline CDR1 is SGHAT and CDR2 FQNNGV. V was pared by 1 base and J by 1 base, with 8 bases between. The CDR3 is 15 amino acids.

The V and J genes are TRBV15 and TRBJ2-7; 7 positions agree with TRBD1. The junction had 5 bases not matched to a gene; V was cut back by 6 bases and J by 6 bases. The CDR3 runs 12 residues. The germline CDR1 and CDR2 sequences are LNHNV and YYDKDF (reference sequence). The CDR3 DNA reads TGTGCCACCAGTCAGGGGGTTGCCGAGCAGTACTTC. Amino acids: CATSQGVAEQYF.

The chain combines TRBV5-1 with TRBJ2-3, with D perhaps TRBD1 (6 bases). V was clipped by 6 bases and J by 2 bases, with 7 bases between them. Germline V gene lookup returns CDR1 SGHRS and CDR2 YFSETQ. The CDR3 covers 12 residues. CDR3 region: CASTGDTDTQYF. In DNA form, the CDR3 reads TGCGCCAGCACAGGGGACACAGATACGCAGTATTTT.

The chain recombines TRBV19 with TRBJ1-5; possibly TRBD1 for D (6 bases). The CDR3 is made up of 14 amino acids. Germline V gene lookup returns CDR1 LNHDA and CDR2 SQIVND (reference sequence). V was pared by 8 bases and J by 5 bases, with 16 bases between. DNA of the CDR3: TGTGCCAGTGGACTCGCAGGGGTCTATCAGCCCCAGCATTTT. Translating it yields CASGLAGVYQPQHF.